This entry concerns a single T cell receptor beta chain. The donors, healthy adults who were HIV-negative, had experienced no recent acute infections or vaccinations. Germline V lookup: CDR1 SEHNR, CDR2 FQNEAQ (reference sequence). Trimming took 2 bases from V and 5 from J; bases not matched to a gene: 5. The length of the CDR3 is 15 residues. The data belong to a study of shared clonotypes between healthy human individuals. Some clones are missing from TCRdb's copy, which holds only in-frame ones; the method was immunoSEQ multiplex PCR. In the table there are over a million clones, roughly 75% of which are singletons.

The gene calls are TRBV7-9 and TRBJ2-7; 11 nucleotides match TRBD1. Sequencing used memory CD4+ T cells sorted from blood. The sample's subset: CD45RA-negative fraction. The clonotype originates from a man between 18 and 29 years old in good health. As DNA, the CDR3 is TGTGCCAGCAGCTTACGGACAGGGGGCAAGGACGAGCAGTACTTC. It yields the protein CASSLRTGGKDEQYF.